This T cell receptor beta chain was sequenced in a study of cytomegalovirus exposure and HLA in healthy donors. PCR was performed using 60 Vbeta and 13 Jbeta primers. Profiled with immunoSEQ multiplex PCR; TCRdb holds only in-frame clones, not every one. The sample includes under 200,000 clones, around four fifths of them seen just once. V trimming: 10 bases; J trimming: 4 bases; junction bases outside the gene matches: 6. The CDR3 is 14 amino acids. Looked up from germline, CDR1 is SNHLY and CDR2 is FYNNEI. The TCR was taken from a woman younger than 30 in good health and CMV-seronegative. The gene calls are TRBV2 and TRBJ1-5; 11 nucleotides line up with TRBD1. The specimen sequenced was PBMCs. Here the CDR3 reads CATAGTGGNQPQHF. CDR3 sequence (DNA): TGTGCCACCGCCGGGACAGGGGGGAATCAGCCCCAGCATTTT.